The next 31 T cell receptor beta chains were all read from a single sample in a study of regulatory T cells in long-lasting Graves disease. Sequencing libraries for TCR beta were prepared with iRepertoire HTBI primers and Arm-PCR of CDR3 regions. Each CDR3 protein is one row after TCRdb ran MiXCR on the multiplex PCR reads. Among roughly 470,000 distinct CDR3 sequences listed, around 21% were seen once. Described time point: persistent/refractory GD, antithyroid drugs over 5 years with positive TRAb. TCR sequences were obtained from RNA taken from PBMCs. Sequenced material: peripheral blood mononuclear cells (PBMCs), taken when the disease was refractory, from a patient treated with antithyroid drugs. The source of these receptors is a female donor with Graves disease.

The chain couples TRBV5-1 to TRBJ1-6; 9 bases agree with TRBD1. CDR3 length: 15 residues. J was trimmed by 8 bases and V by 7 bases; bases with no gene match: 10. CDR1 is SGHRS, CDR2 YFSETQ, per germline. As DNA, the CDR3 is TGCGCCAGCTGTCTTACAGGGGGCGCGGATTCACCCCTCCACTTT. Its translation is CASCLTGGADSPLHF.

The chain carries TRBV16 and TRBJ1-5; no reliable D call. Germline-derived CDR1 and CDR2 are KGHSY and FQNENV. V lost 4 bases and J 0 bases, leaving 19 bases between the germline ends. CDR3 length: 18 amino acids. This CDR3 is CASSPLTFKTGSNQPQHF. The CDR3 DNA sequence: TGTGCCAGCAGCCCGCTAACGTTCAAAACGGGTAGCAATCAGCCCCAGCATTTT.

This clonotype was detected many times. The V gene is TRBV5-1, the J gene TRBJ1-2; D remains unclear. Germline values: CDR1 SGHRS, CDR2 YFSETQ. CDR3 size: 15 residues. Trimming removed 0 bases from V and 0 bases from J, with 9 bases in between. CDR3 nucleotides: TGCGCCAGCAGCTTGGCAGGATCAGCTAACTATGGCTACACCTTC. Translating gives CASSLAGSANYGYTF.

The chain couples TRBV20-1 to TRBJ2-5; 7 bases are shared with TRBD1. The CDR3 consists of 14 residues. With V trimmed by 7 bases and J by 1 base, 9 bases remained unmatched. Per germline, CDR1 DFQATT and CDR2 SNEGSKA (reference sequence). The CDR3 here is CSEERQGPQETQYF. The CDR3 coding sequence is TGCAGTGAGGAAAGACAGGGCCCCCAAGAGACCCAGTACTTC.

This chain connects TRBV4-3 to TRBJ1-2; D remains ambiguous. This CDR3 spans 14 amino acids. Trimming removed 0 bases from V and 3 bases from J, with 8 bases in between. Germline CDR1 LGHNA, CDR2 YSLEER. In DNA form, the CDR3 reads TGCGCCAGCAGCCAAGATAGGGAGTACTATGGCTACACCTTC. Translated, it gives CASSQDREYYGYTF.

With regard to this clonotype: This clone may be a read error of a much larger clone one base away. V is TRBV11-2 and J is TRBJ2-7; 12 positions match TRBD1. Germline values: CDR1 SGHAT, CDR2 FQNNGV. The CDR3 covers 15 residues. CDR3 sequence reads: CASSSGGTGGYEQCF. The DNA for the CDR3 is TGTGCCAGCAGCTCTGGAGGGACAGGGGGCTACGAGCAGTGCTTC.

This clonotype has just a few counts. The chain joins TRBV4-3 to TRBJ1-5; D gene unclear. V lost 5 bases to trimming and J lost 1 base, with 12 bases between them. Germline CDR1 and CDR2: LGHNA and YSLEER. There are 15 residues in the CDR3. The chain's CDR3 is CASSINLHSNQPQHF. In DNA, the CDR3 is TGCGCCAGCAGCATAAACCTGCACAGCAATCAGCCCCAGCATTTT.

The V gene is TRBV28, the J gene TRBJ2-1; a possible D gene is TRBD1 (6 bases). Germline CDR1 and CDR2: MDHEN and SYDVKM. V lost 11 bases and J lost 6, with 35 bases in between. This CDR3 is 19 amino acids long. This CDR3 reads CAAGRGSTGWFSKSNEQFF. The CDR3 DNA reads TGTGCCGCAGGGCGAGGGAGTACAGGGTGGTTTTCGAAAAGCAATGAGCAGTTCTTC. The full variable domain, in which reference TRBV28 and TRBJ2-1 provide the parts outside the CDR3, is DVKVTQSSRYLVKRTGEKVFLECVQDMDHENMFWYRQDPGLGLRLIYFSYDVKMKEKGDIPEGYSVSREKKERFSLILESASTNQTSMYLCAAGRGSTGWFSKSNEQFFGPGTRLTVL.

This clonotype has only a few counts. This chain links TRBV18 with TRBJ1-6, with TRBD1 matching over 10 bases. CDR1 and CDR2 (germline): KGHSH, LQKENI. The length of the CDR3 is 14 residues. Trimming cost V 5 bases and J 10 bases; bases outside gene matches: 5. The CDR3 protein is CASSSSGQGSPLHF. The CDR3 DNA is TGTGCCAGCTCATCTTCGGGACAGGGGTCACCCCTCCACTTT.

CDR3 bases: TGCGCCAGCAGCTTGAGACACGGTTACGCGAACACCGGGGAGCTGTTTTTT. Encoded protein: CASSLRHGYANTGELFF. The V and J genes are TRBV5-1 and TRBJ2-2; unclear D gene. The germline V and J ends were trimmed by 1 base and 0 bases, with 13 bases remaining between them. The CDR3 has 17 amino acids. Per the germline V gene, CDR1 is SGHRS and CDR2 is YFSETQ.

This clonotype was counted at least ten times. This rearrangement joins TRBV28 to TRBJ2-7; tentatively, D is TRBD2 (6 bases). The V end was cut by 6 bases, the J end by 2 bases, with 14 bases between. CDR1 MDHEN and CDR2 SYDVKM come from the germline V gene. The CDR3 runs to 14 residues. In nucleotides, the CDR3 is TGTGCCAGCAGCATCGGGGACTTAACCTACGAGCAGTACTTC. Translated: CASSIGDLTYEQYF.

This clonotype was found many times. The junction departs from the called germline gene at one end, perhaps through a read error. V usage is TRBV12-3 or TRBV12-4 and J usage is TRBJ2-7; 8 bases match TRBD1. This CDR3 region has 14 residues. CDR3 DNA: TGTGCCAGCAGCTTAGACAGGGGCACCTACGAGCAGTACTTC. Its protein is CASSLDRGTYEQYF.

The chain employs TRBV18 and TRBJ1-1; TRBD1 agrees at 9 bases. With V trimmed by 2 bases and J by 4 bases, 8 bases remained unmatched. The CDR3 is made up of 16 amino acids. The germline V gene has CDR1 KGHSH and CDR2 LQKENI. CDR3 protein: CASSPFAGTGLTEAFF. In nucleotides, the CDR3 is TGTGCCAGCTCACCATTTGCCGGGACAGGGCTCACTGAAGCTTTCTTT.

This clonotype was recorded at least ten times. The chain links TRBV11-2 to TRBJ2-7, with TRBD1 as a possible D gene (5 bases). Trimming took 6 bases from V and 3 from J, leaving 9 bases between them. Germline CDR1 and CDR2: SGHAT and FQNNGV. The CDR3 length is 12 residues. Written as DNA, the CDR3 is TGTGCCAGCAGTCACGACAGCTACGAGCAGTACTTC. Translation gives CASSHDSYEQYF.

This clonotype appeared a few times. The V and J genes are TRBV13 and TRBJ2-7; D remains ambiguous. The length of the CDR3 is 12 residues. The germline V gene encodes CDR1 PRHDT and CDR2 FYEKMQ (reference sequence). Trimming cost V 6 bases and J 2 bases, with 8 bases left between them. The CDR3 here is CASSINTYEQYF. In DNA form, the CDR3 reads TGTGCCAGCAGTATAAACACCTACGAGCAGTACTTC.

J is TRBJ2-5 and V is TRBV20-1, with D possibly being TRBD2 (6 bases). The CDR3 length is 13 residues. The V end lost 3 bases, the J end lost 5 bases, and 13 bases lay between the germline ends. Germline lookup yields CDR1 DFQATT and CDR2 SNEGSKA (reference sequence). This CDR3 reads CSASVGSTETQYF. In DNA form, the CDR3 reads TGCAGTGCTAGTGTCGGGAGTACCGAGACCCAGTACTTC.

In its sample, this clonotype was seen many times. The rearrangement uses TRBV20-1 and TRBJ2-7, with a possible D match to TRBD2 (5 bases). V gave up 0 bases and J gave up 4 bases, with 13 bases separating them. The CDR3 is 14 residues long. The germline gives CDR1 DFQATT, CDR2 SNEGSKA (reference sequence). DNA for the CDR3: TGCAGTGCTAGAGATCCACGGGAACGGTACGAGCAGTACTTC. Translation gives CSARDPRERYEQYF.

Many counts were recorded for this clonotype. The chain links TRBV12-3 or TRBV12-4 to TRBJ1-1; D unclear. The CDR3 has 13 amino acids. The ends were cut back, 4 bases at V and 8 bases at J, with 14 bases in the middle. The CDR3 coding sequence is TGTGCCAGCAGTTCCCCTCGATGGCCCGAAGCTTTCTTT. This sequence encodes CASSSPRWPEAFF.

This clonotype was seen ten or more times. The chain recombines TRBV20-1 with TRBJ2-1; D not resolved. Trimming pared 3 bases from V and 6 bases from J, leaving 15 bases between. Germline lookup yields CDR1 DFQATT and CDR2 SNEGSKA (reference sequence). This CDR3 is built from 14 residues. CDR3: CSASSGRKPNEQFF. The CDR3 bases are TGCAGTGCTAGTAGTGGACGCAAACCCAATGAGCAGTTCTTC.

In this sample, this clonotype turned up a few times. The chain couples TRBV29-1 to TRBJ2-5; 7 bases fit TRBD1. Germline assignment: CDR1 SQVTM and CDR2 ANQGSEA. The CDR3 is made up of 12 amino acids. Trimming took 5 bases from V and 4 from J; bases not matched to a gene: 4. DNA for the CDR3: TGCAGCGTTAACAGGGGAATAGAGACCCAGTACTTC. Protein product: CSVNRGIETQYF.

This clonotype has at least ten counts. This chain joins TRBV11-2 and TRBJ2-5; D gene unclear. V lost 4 bases, J lost 3 bases, and 3 bases lay in between. The CDR3 has 11 amino acids. From germline, CDR1 is SGHAT and CDR2 FQNNGV. CDR3 nucleotides: TGTGCCAGCAGCTCCGAAGAGACCCAGTACTTC. This codes for CASSSEETQYF. Looking up the rest from reference TRBV11-2 and TRBJ2-5 gives the full variable domain: EAGVAQSPRYKIIEKRQSVAFWCNPISGHATLYWYQQILGQGPKLLIQFQNNGVVDDSQLPKDRFSAERLKGVDSTLKIQPAKLEDSAVYLCASSSEETQYFGPGTRLLVL.

Of note for this clonotype: The junction and the germline gene differ at one end; a read error may be behind it. V gene TRBV10-2 combines with J gene TRBJ1-1; D not certain. Germline CDR1 and CDR2: WSHSY and SAAADI. The CDR3 sequence is 14 residues long. The CDR3 region is CASSEPPRYTEAIF. The CDR3 nucleotides read TGCGCCAGCAGTGAGCCCCCCAGGTACACTGAAGCTATCTTT.

This clonotype has at least ten counts. The V gene is TRBV9, the J gene TRBJ2-5, with 12 bases identical to TRBD2. V was pared by 3 bases and J by 8 bases, with 14 bases of the junction left unmatched. CDR3 size: 17 residues. CDR1 is SGDLS and CDR2 is YYNGEE in the germline V gene. This chain's CDR3 is CASSASPRLAGEGTQYF. The CDR3 DNA is TGTGCCAGCAGCGCAAGCCCGAGACTAGCGGGAGAAGGTACCCAGTACTTC.

This clonotype was counted only a few times. J is TRBJ2-2 and V is TRBV18; possible D gene TRBD1, 8 bases. Germline-derived CDR1 and CDR2 are KGHSH and LQKENI. This CDR3 has 16 amino acids. Trimming pared 4 bases from V and 3 bases from J, leaving 15 bases between. The CDR3 DNA follows: TGTGCCAGCTCACGGAGGACAGGGAGGGACACCGGGGAGCTGTTTTTT. Its protein product is CASSRRTGRDTGELFF.

The chain combines TRBV5-1 with TRBJ2-1; D is undetermined. Germline CDR1 reads SGHRS; CDR2 reads YFSETQ. Trimming shortened V by 2 bases and J by 2 bases, and 11 bases separated the two germline ends. The CDR3 sequence is 15 residues long. CDR3 in DNA: TGCGCCAGCAGCTTTTATTCTCCCCCCTACAATGAGCAGTTCTTC. It specifies CASSFYSPPYNEQFF.

V is TRBV6-5 and J is TRBJ1-1, with 7 bases that match TRBD1. The V gene's germline CDR1 is MNHEY and CDR2 SVGAGI. This CDR3 spans 15 amino acids. Trimming at V came to 4 bases and at J to 6 bases, leaving 11 bases not matched to a gene. The CDR3 loop is CASSSFPSRGAEAFF. CDR3 in DNA: TGTGCCAGCAGTTCTTTCCCCTCCAGGGGGGCTGAAGCTTTCTTT.

This rearrangement joins TRBV27 to TRBJ2-2, with D uncertain. The germline V and J ends were trimmed by 2 bases and 4 bases, with 5 bases remaining between them. The CDR3 length is 13 residues. Germline-derived CDR1 and CDR2 are MNHEY and SMNVEV (reference sequence). The CDR3 is CASSLSFTGELFF. The CDR3 DNA is TGTGCCAGCAGTTTAAGTTTCACCGGGGAGCTGTTTTTT.

The V gene is TRBV7-9, the J gene TRBJ2-4, with D perhaps being TRBD1 or TRBD2 (5 bases each). V was shortened by 3 bases and J by 0 bases, with 9 bases between the two germline ends. The CDR3 has 15 amino acids. Looked up from germline, CDR1 is SEHNR and CDR2 is FQNEAQ (reference sequence). The CDR3 region has the DNA TGTGCCAGCAGCTTCTCCGGGACAGCCAAAAACATTCAGTACTTC. Protein product: CASSFSGTAKNIQYF.

This clonotype was seen many times. The chain employs TRBV7-2 and TRBJ2-2; tentative D call: TRBD2 (5 bases). This CDR3 is 16 amino acids long. The germline CDR1 and CDR2 sequences are SGHTA and FQGNSA. V was shortened by 4 bases and J by 3 bases, with 15 bases between the two germline ends. CDR3 in amino acids: CASSSRGFGYTGELFF. The CDR3 DNA follows: TGTGCCAGCAGCTCCAGAGGGTTTGGGTACACCGGGGAGCTGTTTTTT.

This clonotype was counted only a few times. The chain employs TRBV14 and TRBJ2-7; 11 nucleotides align to TRBD2. The germline gives CDR1 SGHDN, CDR2 FVKESK. The CDR3 is 16 residues long. Trimming at V came to 5 bases and at J to 7 bases, leaving 13 bases not matched to a gene. The CDR3 protein is CASSKSVGLADVEQYF. CDR3 coding DNA: TGTGCCAGCAGCAAATCGGTGGGACTAGCGGATGTGGAGCAGTACTTC.

The V call is TRBV7-9, the J call TRBJ1-1; maybe TRBD1 (5 bases). The CDR3 extends over 14 amino acids. Trimming left V 3 bases short and J 4 bases short, with 12 bases between. Germline assignment: CDR1 SEHNR and CDR2 FQNEAQ (reference sequence). This CDR3 is CASSFPGRGTEAFF. The CDR3 DNA follows: TGTGCCAGCAGCTTTCCGGGAAGGGGCACTGAAGCTTTCTTT.